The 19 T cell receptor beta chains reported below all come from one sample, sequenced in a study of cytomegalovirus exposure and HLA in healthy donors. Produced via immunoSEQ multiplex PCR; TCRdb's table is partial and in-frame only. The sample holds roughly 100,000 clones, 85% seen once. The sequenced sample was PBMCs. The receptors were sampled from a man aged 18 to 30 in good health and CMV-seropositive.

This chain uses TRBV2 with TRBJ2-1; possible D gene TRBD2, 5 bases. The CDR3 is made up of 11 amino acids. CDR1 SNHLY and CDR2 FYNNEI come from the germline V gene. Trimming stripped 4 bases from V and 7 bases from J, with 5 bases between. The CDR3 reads CASSGGNEQFF. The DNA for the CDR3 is TGTGCCAGCAGTGGAGGGAATGAGCAGTTCTTC.

In DNA form, the CDR3 reads TGTGCCAGTAGTATAAGGGGCTATAGGGAGACCCAGTACTTC. This gives the protein CASSIRGYRETQYF. The V call is TRBV19, the J call TRBJ2-5; TRBD1 is a possible D gene (5 bases). The germline gives CDR1 LNHDA, CDR2 SQIVND (reference sequence). The CDR3 has 14 residues. The V end lost 2 bases, the J end lost 5 bases, and 12 bases lay between the germline ends.

The CDR3 coding sequence is TGTGCCAGCTCACCACGGGACAGCAACTATGGCTACACCTTC. Residues: CASSPRDSNYGYTF. The chain joins TRBV18 to TRBJ1-2, with 7 bases aligning to TRBD1. CDR1 KGHSH and CDR2 LQKENI come from the germline V gene. The V gene end was trimmed by 1 base and the J gene end by 2 bases; junction bases not matched to a gene: 1. CDR3 size: 14 residues. The full variable domain, in which reference TRBV18 and TRBJ1-2 provide the parts outside the CDR3, is NAGVMQNPRHLVRRRGQEARLRCSPMKGHSHVYWYRQLPEEGLKFMVYLQKENIIDESGMPKERFSAEFPKEGPSILRIQQVVRGDSAAYFCASSPRDSNYGYTFGSGTRLTVV.

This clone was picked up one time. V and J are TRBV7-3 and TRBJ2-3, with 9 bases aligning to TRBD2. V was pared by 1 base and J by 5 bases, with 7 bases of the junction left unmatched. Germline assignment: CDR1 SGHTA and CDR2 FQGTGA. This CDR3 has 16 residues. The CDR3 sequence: CASSLIDGGRGDTQYF. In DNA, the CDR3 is TGTGCCAGCAGCTTAATTGACGGCGGGAGGGGAGATACGCAGTATTTT.

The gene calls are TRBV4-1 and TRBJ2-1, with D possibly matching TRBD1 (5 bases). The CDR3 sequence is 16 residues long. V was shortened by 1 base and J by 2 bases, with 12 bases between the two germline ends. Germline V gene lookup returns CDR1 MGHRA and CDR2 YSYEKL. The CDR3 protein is CASSQGIRVPYNEQFF. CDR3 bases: TGCGCCAGCAGCCAAGGAATCAGGGTTCCCTACAATGAGCAGTTCTTC.

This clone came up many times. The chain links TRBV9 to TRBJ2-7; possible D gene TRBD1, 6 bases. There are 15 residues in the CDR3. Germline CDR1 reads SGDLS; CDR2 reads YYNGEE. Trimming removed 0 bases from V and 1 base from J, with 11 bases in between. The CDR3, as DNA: TGTGCCAGCAGCGTAGGGGGGACACAATCCTACGAGCAGTACTTC. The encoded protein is CASSVGGTQSYEQYF.

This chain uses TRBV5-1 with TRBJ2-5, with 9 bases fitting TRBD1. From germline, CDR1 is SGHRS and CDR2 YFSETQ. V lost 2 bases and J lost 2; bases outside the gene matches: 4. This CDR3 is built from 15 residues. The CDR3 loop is CASSLQGARQETQYF. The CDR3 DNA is TGCGCCAGCAGCTTACAGGGGGCTAGGCAAGAGACCCAGTACTTC.

The CDR3 nucleotides read TGTGCCAGCAGTTTTAGGGCGGGAGAACCCTACGAGCAGTACGTC. This gives the protein CASSFRAGEPYEQYV. The chain carries TRBV28 and TRBJ2-7; 7 bases are shared with TRBD2. V lost 3 bases and J lost 2; bases outside the gene matches: 7. The CDR3 consists of 15 residues. CDR1 is MDHEN and CDR2 is SYDVKM in the germline V gene.

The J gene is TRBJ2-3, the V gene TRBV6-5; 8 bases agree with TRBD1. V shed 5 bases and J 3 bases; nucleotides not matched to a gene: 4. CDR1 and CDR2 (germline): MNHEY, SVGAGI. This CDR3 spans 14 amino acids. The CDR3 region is CASSRTGRTDTQYF. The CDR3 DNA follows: TGTGCCAGCAGTCGGACAGGGAGGACAGATACGCAGTATTTT.

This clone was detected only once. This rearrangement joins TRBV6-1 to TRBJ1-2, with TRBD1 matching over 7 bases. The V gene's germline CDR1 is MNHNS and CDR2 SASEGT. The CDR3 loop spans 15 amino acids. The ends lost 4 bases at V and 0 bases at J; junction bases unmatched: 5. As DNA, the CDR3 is TGTGCCAGCAGTGGGTACAGGGGTCCTAACTATGGCTACACCTTC. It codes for CASSGYRGPNYGYTF.

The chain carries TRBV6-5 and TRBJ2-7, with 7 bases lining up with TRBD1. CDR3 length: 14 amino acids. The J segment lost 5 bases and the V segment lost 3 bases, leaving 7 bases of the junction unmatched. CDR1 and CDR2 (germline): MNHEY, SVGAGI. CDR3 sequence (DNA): TGTGCCAGCAGTTATCAGAGAGGGGGCCACGAGCAGTACTTC. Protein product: CASSYQRGGHEQYF.

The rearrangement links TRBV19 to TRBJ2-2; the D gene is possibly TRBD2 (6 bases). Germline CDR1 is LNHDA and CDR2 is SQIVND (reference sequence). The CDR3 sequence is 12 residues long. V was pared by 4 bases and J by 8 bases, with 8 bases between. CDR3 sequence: CASSTGGGELFF. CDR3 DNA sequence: TGTGCCAGTAGTACCGGAGGGGGGGAGCTGTTTTTT.

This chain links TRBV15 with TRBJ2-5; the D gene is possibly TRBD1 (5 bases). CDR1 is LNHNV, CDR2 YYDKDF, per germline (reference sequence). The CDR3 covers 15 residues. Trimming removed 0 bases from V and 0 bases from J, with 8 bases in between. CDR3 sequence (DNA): TGTGCCACCAGCAGAGAGGGGCGGAACCAAGAGACCCAGTACTTC. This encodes CATSREGRNQETQYF.

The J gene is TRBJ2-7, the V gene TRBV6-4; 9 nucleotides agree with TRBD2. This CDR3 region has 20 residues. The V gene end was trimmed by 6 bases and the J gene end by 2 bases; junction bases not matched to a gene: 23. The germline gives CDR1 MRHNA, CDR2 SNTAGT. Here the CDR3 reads CASRVTGVSSGTGRTYEQYF. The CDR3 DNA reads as TGTGCCAGCAGAGTGACTGGGGTGTCTAGCGGGACGGGTAGGACCTACGAGCAGTACTTC.

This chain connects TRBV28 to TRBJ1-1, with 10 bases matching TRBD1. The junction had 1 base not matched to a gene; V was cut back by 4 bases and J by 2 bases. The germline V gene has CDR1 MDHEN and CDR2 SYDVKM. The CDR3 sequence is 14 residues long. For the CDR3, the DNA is TGTGCCAGCAGTTGGACAGGGGGTAACACTGAAGCTTTCTTT. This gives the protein CASSWTGGNTEAFF.

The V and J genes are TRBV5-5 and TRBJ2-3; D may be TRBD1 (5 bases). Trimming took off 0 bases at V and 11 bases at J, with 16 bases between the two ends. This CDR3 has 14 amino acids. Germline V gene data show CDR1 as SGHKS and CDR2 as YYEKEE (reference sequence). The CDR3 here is CASSLGGDAGGQYF. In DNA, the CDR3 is TGTGCCAGCAGCTTGGGGGGCGACGCAGGCGGGCAGTATTTT.

Written as DNA, the CDR3 is TGTGCCAGCAGTTACTCCGGGACTAGCGGGAGTGATACGCAGTATTTT. Encoded protein: CASSYSGTSGSDTQYF. The chain couples TRBV6-5 to TRBJ2-3, with 14 bases fitting TRBD2. V lost 0 bases to trimming and J lost 6 bases; unmatched junction nucleotides: 2. Germline values: CDR1 MNHEY, CDR2 SVGAGI. This CDR3 contains 16 residues.

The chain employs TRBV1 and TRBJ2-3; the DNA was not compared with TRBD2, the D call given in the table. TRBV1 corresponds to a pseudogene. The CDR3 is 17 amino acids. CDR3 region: CTSSQPHSGEPTDTQYF. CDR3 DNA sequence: TGCACCAGCAGCCAACCTCATTCGGGAGAACCCACAGATACGCAGTATTTT.

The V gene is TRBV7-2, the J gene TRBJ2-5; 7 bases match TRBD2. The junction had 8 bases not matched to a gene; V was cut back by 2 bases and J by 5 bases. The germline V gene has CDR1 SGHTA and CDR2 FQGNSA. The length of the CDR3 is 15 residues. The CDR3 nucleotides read TGTGCCAGCAGCTTATCATCAGGGCGGGGGGAGACCCAGTACTTC. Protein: CASSLSSGRGETQYF.